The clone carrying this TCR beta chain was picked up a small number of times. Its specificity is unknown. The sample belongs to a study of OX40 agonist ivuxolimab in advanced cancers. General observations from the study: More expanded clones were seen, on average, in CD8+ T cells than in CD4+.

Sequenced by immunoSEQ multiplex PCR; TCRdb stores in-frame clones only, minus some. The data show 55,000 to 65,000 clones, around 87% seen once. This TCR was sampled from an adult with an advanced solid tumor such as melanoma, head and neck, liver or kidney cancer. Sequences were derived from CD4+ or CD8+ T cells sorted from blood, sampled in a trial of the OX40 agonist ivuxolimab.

CDR3 in amino acids: CASSLFREWGNQPQHF. CDR3 bases: TGTGCCAGCAGCTTATTTCGCGAGTGGGGCAATCAGCCCCAGCATTTT. The chain couples TRBV5-6 to TRBJ1-5; D is unclear. The germline V gene encodes CDR1 SGHDT and CDR2 YYEEEE. Trimming left V 2 bases short and J 2 bases short, with 14 bases between. The CDR3 sequence is 16 residues long.